This TCR beta chain was retrieved from a study of blood T cell repertoires in COVID-19. About the research overall: Italy, Spain and the United States were the sources of the convalescent and acute COVID-19 samples. In each case, the material was cDNA or gDNA derived from T cells, B-cell-depleted T cells, or PBMCs.

This CDR3 has 14 amino acids. Germline lookup yields CDR1 SNHLY and CDR2 FYNNEI. The V end was cut by 6 bases, the J end by 0 bases, with 10 bases between. Libraries were prepared by immunoSEQ multiplex PCR; TCRdb keeps only in-frame clonotypes and omits some of them. The sample shows over 50,000 clones, over 70% of them seen only once. Sequenced input: peripheral blood. The chain recombines TRBV2 with TRBJ2-3, with a tentative D call TRBD2 (5 bases). The clonotype originates from a human donor with active or convalescent COVID-19. The donor label of this sample is uncertain. CDR3 protein: CASRGSPSTDTQYF. The DNA for the CDR3 is TGTGCCAGCAGGGGGAGTCCCAGCACAGATACGCAGTATTTT.